Below, one TCR beta chain is given with its context. The sample belongs to a study of shared T cell receptors in the human thymus. J lost 5 bases, V lost 3 bases, and 4 bases had no gene match. This CDR3 is built from 15 residues. Germline V gives CDR1 SGHDN, CDR2 FVKESK. Assay: immunoSEQ multiplex PCR; the TCRdb copy retains only in-frame clones and omits some. The sample lists 600,000 or so clones, more than 75% occurring once. These data are also associated with another study on human thymus T cells.

This TCR came from a boy in the first two years of life with a congenital heart defect. What was sequenced was thymocytes. The chain employs TRBV14 and TRBJ2-5; 12 nucleotides align to TRBD1. In DNA form, the CDR3 reads TGTGCCAGCAGCCACCGGGACAGGGGGCTTGAGACCCAGTACTTC. Encoded protein: CASSHRDRGLETQYF.